This T cell receptor (beta chain) was profiled in a study of blood T cell repertoires in COVID-19. For the study at large: The analysed material was cDNA or gDNA that came from T cells, B-cell-depleted T cells, or PBMCs.

This table comes from immunoSEQ multiplex PCR, and its TCRdb copy is limited to in-frame clones, with some not included. The table shows approximately 270,000 clones, with roughly 85% occurring only once. This CDR3 spans 16 amino acids. Germline CDR1 LGHNA, CDR2 YNFKEQ. V was shortened by 0 bases and J by 4 bases, with 16 bases between the two germline ends. This clone was picked up a small number of times. V is TRBV4-2 and J is TRBJ2-7; D is possibly TRBD1 (5 bases). The specimen sequenced was peripheral blood. The clonotype comes from a man younger than 35 with active or convalescent COVID-19. Here the CDR3 DNA reads TGTGCCAGCAGCCAAGAATGGGCCCAGGGTGCGTACGAGCAGTACTTC. Its protein product is CASSQEWAQGAYEQYF.